The 20 T cell receptor beta chains listed next were all sequenced from one sample in a study of T cell repertoires in cytomegalovirus infection. TCRdb reanalysed the reads using MiXCR and keeps one entry per CDR3 protein. The sample shows some 700,000 distinct CDR3 sequences, roughly a third of them seen only once. No antigen has been assigned to these receptors. The material was cultured PBMCs, obtained from culture after CMV antigen stimulation. Receptors originate from a human donor in good health (CMV status not recorded). Some clones in this sample may be carry-over from other donors' samples.

This chain links TRBV20-1 with TRBJ2-3; D unclear. Germline loops: CDR1 DFQATT, CDR2 SNEGSKA (reference sequence). The CDR3 extends over 14 amino acids. V lost 6 bases and J lost 0, with 13 bases in between. The CDR3 reads CSAHERPSTDTQYF. CDR3 DNA: TGCAGTGCCCATGAGCGACCAAGCACAGATACGCAGTATTTT.

This clonotype was seen only a few times. The gene calls are TRBV7-2 and TRBJ1-1; 8 bases match TRBD1. J was trimmed by 3 bases and V by 3 bases; bases with no gene match: 12. CDR1 and CDR2 from the germline V gene are SGHTA and FQGNSA. The CDR3 covers 17 residues. CDR3 in amino acids: CASSFLPAGGSYTEAFF. CDR3 in DNA: TGTGCCAGCAGCTTCCTCCCCGCAGGGGGCTCGTACACTGAAGCTTTCTTT.

The chain uses TRBV4-1 and TRBJ2-3; perhaps TRBD2 as D (6 bases). With 1 base removed from V and 6 bases from J, the gap between germline ends came to 11 bases. Germline CDR1 MGHRA, CDR2 YSYEKL. The CDR3 has 14 amino acids. The CDR3 reads CASSQGLGADTQYF. The CDR3 DNA reads as TGCGCCAGCAGCCAAGGACTAGGGGCGGATACGCAGTATTTT.

The chain links TRBV29-1 to TRBJ1-1; D is unresolved. The germline V gene has CDR1 SQVTM and CDR2 ANQGSEA. The CDR3 consists of 15 residues. V was clipped by 6 bases and J by 1 base, with 18 bases between them. In DNA, the CDR3 is TGCAGCGTCTACCCCTTTGAGGGAAAGAACACTGAAGCTTTCTTT. It yields the protein CSVYPFEGKNTEAFF. Filled out from reference TRBV29-1 and TRBJ1-1, the complete variable domain reads SAVISQKPSRDICQRGTSLTIQCQVDSQVTMMFWYRQQPGQSLTLIATANQGSEATYESGFVIDKFPISRPNLTFSTLTVSNMSPEDSSIYLCSVYPFEGKNTEAFFGQGTRLTVV.

The V gene is TRBV7-9, the J gene TRBJ1-2; D remains ambiguous. The V gene's germline CDR1 is SEHNR and CDR2 FQNEAQ (reference sequence). Trimming stripped 4 bases from V and 9 bases from J, with 12 bases between. This CDR3 has 12 residues. The CDR3: CASSSGLLRYTF. The CDR3 region has the DNA TGTGCCAGCAGCTCCGGCCTACTACGCTACACCTTC.

This clonotype has ten or more counts. The genes are TRBV7-2 and TRBJ1-3, with D unresolved. The germline CDR1 and CDR2 sequences are SGHTA and FQGNSA. The ends were cut back, 1 base at V and 0 bases at J, with 16 bases in the middle. This CDR3 has 18 amino acids. CDR3 nucleotide sequence: TGTGCCAGCAGCTTAGGGTTCGTAAGGAGCTACTCTGGAAACACCATATATTTT. Its translation: CASSLGFVRSYSGNTIYF.

The rearrangement links TRBV4-2 to TRBJ2-3; possible D gene TRBD2, 7 bases. V gave up 1 base and J gave up 5 bases, with 13 bases separating them. The CDR3 covers 15 residues. Germline V lookup: CDR1 LGHNA, CDR2 YNFKEQ. In nucleotides, the CDR3 is TGTGCCAGCAGCCAAGGTGCGGGGGCAGGAGATACGCAGTATTTT. This gives the protein CASSQGAGAGDTQYF.

The chain couples TRBV7-2 to TRBJ2-7; TRBD2 matches at 8 bases. The CDR3 has 15 residues. V lost 1 base and J lost 3; bases outside the gene matches: 5. CDR1 and CDR2 from the germline V gene are SGHTA and FQGNSA. The CDR3 reads CASSLVGGAYYEQYF. The CDR3 DNA follows: TGTGCCAGCAGCTTAGTCGGGGGGGCCTACTACGAGCAGTACTTC.

The chain links TRBV7-2 to TRBJ1-6; 9 positions match TRBD1. After removal of 4 bases from V and 0 bases from J, the junction contained 7 bases not matched to a gene. The CDR3 contains 18 residues. The V gene's germline CDR1 is SGHTA and CDR2 FQGNSA. The CDR3 loop reads CASSSLQGALSYNSPLHF. DNA of the CDR3: TGTGCCAGCAGCTCCCTACAGGGGGCCCTCTCCTATAATTCACCCCTCCACTTT.

V gene TRBV27 combines with J gene TRBJ1-1; D possibly corresponds to TRBD1 (5 bases). V was pared by 2 bases and J by 7 bases, with 11 bases between. This CDR3 spans 13 amino acids. The V gene's germline CDR1 is MNHEY and CDR2 SMNVEV (reference sequence). This CDR3 is CASSLSDSLEAFF. In DNA, the CDR3 is TGTGCCAGCAGTTTAAGCGACAGCCTTGAAGCTTTCTTT.

V and J are TRBV6-2 or TRBV6-3 and TRBJ2-3; TRBD1 matches 9 bases. The CDR3 covers 16 residues. CDR1 and CDR2 from the germline V gene are MNHEY and SVGEGT. The ends lost 7 bases at V and 3 bases at J; junction bases unmatched: 11. CDR3 sequence (DNA): TGTGCCAGCATTCCTCTTCCGGGACAGGGAACAGATACGCAGTATTTT. Translating it yields CASIPLPGQGTDTQYF.

The count of this clonotype is one. The chain links TRBV14 to TRBJ2-2, with D perhaps given as TRBD1 or TRBD2 (5 bases each). This CDR3 spans 14 amino acids. The V gene's germline CDR1 is SGHDN and CDR2 FVKESK. The germline V and J ends were trimmed by 1 base and 6 bases, with 9 bases remaining between them. In DNA, the CDR3 is TGTGCCAGCAGCCAAGTTCAGGGAGCCGGGGAGCTGTTTTTT. Residues: CASSQVQGAGELFF.

The gene calls are TRBV27 and TRBJ1-3; D gene uncertain. The CDR3 has 18 amino acids. V was trimmed by 1 base and J by 0 bases, leaving 16 bases between them. CDR1 and CDR2 from the germline V gene are MNHEY and SMNVEV (reference sequence). The DNA of the CDR3 is TGTGCCAGCAGTTTATACCCCCCCGACCGTTCCTCTGGAAACACCATATATTTT. Translation: CASSLYPPDRSSGNTIYF.

This clonotype was seen a few times. This chain links TRBV6-1 with TRBJ2-1; 7 nucleotides line up with TRBD1. V lost 2 bases, J lost 7 bases, and 5 bases stayed unmatched. CDR3 length equals 14 residues. Germline CDR1 is MNHNS and CDR2 is SASEGT. The CDR3 here is CASSETTGRNEQFF. The CDR3 region has the DNA TGTGCCAGCAGTGAAACGACAGGGCGAAATGAGCAGTTCTTC.

The gene calls are TRBV7-6 and TRBJ1-6; a weak D match, TRBD1 (5 bases). Trimming pared 1 base from V and 0 bases from J, leaving 13 bases between. The CDR3 covers 18 residues. CDR1 and CDR2 from the germline V gene are SGHVS and FNYEAQ. This CDR3 reads CASSLVGPRSSYNSPLHF. The CDR3 region has the DNA TGTGCCAGCAGCTTAGTGGGGCCGCGAAGCTCCTATAATTCACCCCTCCACTTT.

V gene TRBV6-1 combines with J gene TRBJ2-3; D is possibly TRBD2 (6 bases). The CDR3 contains 16 residues. The ends were cut back, 3 bases at V and 6 bases at J, with 19 bases in the middle. Germline lookup yields CDR1 MNHNS and CDR2 SASEGT. The CDR3 here is CASSDRRGLLTDTQYF. The CDR3 bases are TGTGCCAGCAGTGACCGCCGGGGACTCCTCACCGATACGCAGTATTTT.

This chain links TRBV18 with TRBJ1-1, with D uncertain. The V gene lost 6 bases and the J gene lost 0 bases, with 23 bases spanning the gap. The germline V gene encodes CDR1 KGHSH and CDR2 LQKENI. This CDR3 has 18 amino acids. CDR3 region: CASSQNRAIVWVNTEAFF. CDR3 nucleotides: TGTGCCAGCTCGCAGAACCGGGCCATTGTCTGGGTGAACACTGAAGCTTTCTTT.

The V gene is TRBV3-1, the J gene TRBJ1-1, with 7 bases fitting TRBD1. The germline V gene encodes CDR1 LGHDT and CDR2 YNNKEL (reference sequence). CDR3 length: 13 amino acids. With 2 bases clipped from V and 8 bases from J, the junction kept 5 bases outside the gene matches. In DNA, the CDR3 is TGTGCCAGCAGCCAACTACAGGGGAGGGAAGCTTTCTTT. Its translation: CASSQLQGREAFF.

The CDR3 DNA is TGCAGCGTTGAAGATCTGGGGGCCGCGGAAGGCTACACCTTC. It is translated as CSVEDLGAAEGYTF. J is TRBJ1-2 and V is TRBV29-1, with a weak D call TRBD1 (6 bases). From germline, CDR1 is SQVTM and CDR2 ANQGSEA. This CDR3 contains 14 residues. With 0 bases removed from V and 8 bases from J, the gap between germline ends came to 16 bases. Using reference TRBV29-1 and TRBJ1-2 for the parts outside the CDR3, the full variable domain is SAVISQKPSRDICQRGTSLTIQCQVDSQVTMMFWYRQQPGQSLTLIATANQGSEATYESGFVIDKFPISRPNLTFSTLTVSNMSPEDSSIYLCSVEDLGAAEGYTFGSGTRLTVV.

This clonotype was picked up a small number of times. The CDR3 bases are TGTGCCAGCAGCCCGGGACTAGCGGGATTCAATGAGCAGTTCTTC. It encodes CASSPGLAGFNEQFF. V usage is TRBV12-3 or TRBV12-4 and J usage is TRBJ2-1; 13 bases fit TRBD2. The CDR3 totals 15 residues. J was trimmed by 6 bases and V by 6 bases; bases with no gene match: 5.